This is a list of T cell receptor beta chains from one sample in a study of blood T cells in healthy people across ages. TCRdb ran MiXCR on the 5' RACE reads and lists one entry per CDR3 protein. The top ten clones hold more than 20% of a sample with 1,800,000 or so distinct CDR3 sequences, about two fifths of them seen once. The sequenced material came from blood. These receptors all come from a human donor in good health. Both conserved end residues are part of each CDR3. A D gene is named only where the DNA matches it firmly. Only some rows state a clone size, as once, few, many or a class for expanded clones.

d_gene	v_gene	j_gene	abundance	CDR3nt	CDR3aa
TRBD2	TRBV29-1	TRBJ2-1	.	TGCAGCGTTGCGGGAGAGCGGGGGGGCGCGAATGAGCAGTTCTTC	CSVAGERGGANEQFF
.	TRBV4-3	TRBJ2-5	.	TGCGCCAGCAGCCAAGGACTGAGGGGAGTGACCCAGTACTTC	CASSQGLRGVTQYF
TRBD2	TRBV10-3	TRBJ2-7	few	TGTGCCATCAGAGCCAGCGGGGGAGGATCCTACGAGCAGTACTTC	CAIRASGGGSYEQYF
.	TRBV12-3/TRBV12-4	TRBJ2-3	.	TGTGCCAGCAGTTTGATAACGAATACGCAGTATTTT	CASSLITNTQYF
.	TRBV25-1	TRBJ2-3	.	TGTGCCAGCAGTGGCCGGGCAGCCCTCACAGATACGCAGTATTTT	CASSGRAALTDTQYF
.	TRBV4-3	TRBJ2-7	.	TGCGCCAGCAGCCAAGCTTATGCTTCACAGGTGGGGTACGAGCAGTACTTC	CASSQAYASQVGYEQYF
.	TRBV5-1	TRBJ1-2	.	TGCGCCAGCAGCTTTTCAGGAGTAGGCTACACCTTC	CASSFSGVGYTF
.	TRBV6-5	TRBJ2-7	.	TGTGCCAGCAGTTGGACAGCCGTCCCGGGCGTAAAATCCTACGAGCAGTACTTC	CASSWTAVPGVKSYEQYF
.	TRBV25-1	TRBJ1-2	.	TGTGCCAGCAGTGACCCTCCCTATGGCTACACCTTC	CASSDPPYGYTF
.	TRBV29-1	TRBJ2-1	.	TGCAGCGTTGAAGGACAAGAACAAGAGACCCAGTTCTTC	CSVEGQEQETQFF
TRBD2	TRBV2	TRBJ2-1	.	TGTGCCAGCAGTGAAGCGGCTAGCGGGAATTACAATGAGCAGTTCTTC	CASSEAASGNYNEQFF
TRBD2	TRBV12-3/TRBV12-4	TRBJ2-6	.	TGTGCCAGCAACCCGATTCGGGACTACCCCTCTGGGGCCAACGTCCTGACTTTC	CASNPIRDYPSGANVLTF
TRBD2	TRBV20-1	TRBJ2-1	.	TGCAGTGCTAGAGGAGCTAGGCTAGCGGGCTTTTGTGAGCAGTTCTTC	CSARGARLAGFCEQFF
TRBD2	TRBV15	TRBJ2-5	.	TGTGCCACCAGCAGATACCGACTAGCGGGGTCACAAGAGACCCAGTACTTC	CATSRYRLAGSQETQYF
.	TRBV29-1	TRBJ2-3	.	TGCAGCGTTGCTGGGAATCCCCGCACAGATACGCAGTATTTT	CSVAGNPRTDTQYF
TRBD2	TRBV24-1	TRBJ2-3	.	TGTGCCACCAGTGACCAAAGCGGGGGGTTCACAGATACGCAGTATTTT	CATSDQSGGFTDTQYF
.	TRBV3-1	TRBJ2-4	.	TGTGCCAGCACCCAGGGGGGAGAAAACATTCAGTACTTC	CASTQGGENIQYF
.	TRBV6-6	TRBJ2-4	.	TGTGCCAGCAGTCTACCTCCGGGGGGCCCCTACAATGAGCAGTACTTC	CASSLPPGGPYNEQYF
.	TRBV4-2	TRBJ2-7	.	TGTGCCAGCAGCCCTTATGACAGTTCCTACGAGCAGTACTTC	CASSPYDSSYEQYF
.	TRBV7-8	TRBJ2-7	.	TGTGCCAGCAGCCGCAGGGGCTACGAGCAGTACTTC	CASSRRGYEQYF
TRBD1	TRBV4-3	TRBJ1-1	.	TGCGCCAGCAGCCAAGAAATACAGGGGGCAGAGGAGAACACTGAAGCTTTCTTT	CASSQEIQGAEENTEAFF
.	TRBV4-1	TRBJ1-2	.	TGCGCCAGCAGCCAAGGTCCACCGGGGGCAGTTCACTATGGCTACACCTTC	CASSQGPPGAVHYGYTF
TRBD2	TRBV20-1	TRBJ2-7	few	TGCAGTGCTAGTCTTAGCGGGGGGCCCTCCTACGAGCAGTACTTC	CSASLSGGPSYEQYF
.	TRBV6-2/TRBV6-3	TRBJ2-3	once	TGTGCCAGCAATAGGGCCCAAACGAGCCGGGATACGCAGTATTTT	CASNRAQTSRDTQYF
TRBD2	TRBV12-3/TRBV12-4	TRBJ2-1	.	TGTGCCAGCAGTTTCCAGCGGGGGCCGAGGAATGAGCAGTTCTTC	CASSFQRGPRNEQFF
.	TRBV6-5	TRBJ1-6	few	TGTGCCAGCGGACGAAGGGAGAATTCACCCCTCCACTTT	CASGRRENSPLHF
TRBD1	TRBV7-8	TRBJ2-1	.	TGTGCCAGCAGCTTAGGTTACAGGGGGCGCAGGGTCAATGAGCAGTTCTTC	CASSLGYRGRRVNEQFF
.	TRBV6-4	TRBJ2-1	.	TGTGCCAGCAGTGTTGGTGCAGAATTAGGTGACAATGAGCAGTTCTTC	CASSVGAELGDNEQFF
TRBD1	TRBV11-1	TRBJ1-2	few	TGTGCCAGCAGCTTGTCCGAGGACAGGGTGCCCTATGGCTACACCTTC	CASSLSEDRVPYGYTF